This TCR beta chain stems from a study of blood T cell repertoires in COVID-19. Study-wide background: Spain, Italy and the United States supplied samples that represented acute and convalescent COVID-19. PBMCs, B-cell-depleted T cells, or T cells were the source of the cDNA or gDNA that made up the material.

The method was immunoSEQ multiplex PCR; TCRdb's version includes in-frame clones alone and lacks a portion of them. The data hold tens of thousands of clones, with 70% to 85% observed a single time. Germline trimming cut 5 bases from V and 1 base from J; bases unmatched to any gene: 5. CDR3 size: 17 residues. The V gene's germline CDR1 is SGHTA and CDR2 FQGTGA. This sequence was found in a human donor in a cohort sampled during active COVID-19. Sequenced sample: peripheral blood. The genes are TRBV7-3 and TRBJ2-3; TRBD2 matches 14 bases. The DNA of the CDR3 is TGTGCCAGCAGCCCGCGGGGACTAGCGGGAGGCACAGATACGCAGTATTTT. It specifies CASSPRGLAGGTDTQYF.